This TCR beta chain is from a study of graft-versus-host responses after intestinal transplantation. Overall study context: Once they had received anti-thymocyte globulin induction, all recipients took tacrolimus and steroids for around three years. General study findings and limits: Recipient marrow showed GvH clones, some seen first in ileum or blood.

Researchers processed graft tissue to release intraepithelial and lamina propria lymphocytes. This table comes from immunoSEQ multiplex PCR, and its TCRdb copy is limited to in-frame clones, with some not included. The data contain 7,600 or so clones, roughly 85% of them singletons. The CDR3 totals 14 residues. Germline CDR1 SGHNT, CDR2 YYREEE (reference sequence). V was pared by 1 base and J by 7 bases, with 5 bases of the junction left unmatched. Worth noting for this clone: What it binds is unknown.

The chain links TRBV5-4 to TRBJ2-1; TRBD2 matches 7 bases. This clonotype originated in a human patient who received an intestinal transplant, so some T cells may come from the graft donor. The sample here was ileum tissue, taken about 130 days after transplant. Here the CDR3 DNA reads TGTGCCAGCAGCTTGATGCTAGCGGCGAATGAGCAGTTCTTC. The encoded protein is CASSLMLAANEQFF. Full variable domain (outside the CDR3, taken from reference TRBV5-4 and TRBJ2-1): ETGVTQSPTHLIKTRGQQVTLRCSSQSGHNTVSWYQQALGQGPQFIFQYYREEENGRGNFPPRFSGLQFPNYSSELNVNALELDDSALYLCASSLMLAANEQFFGPGTRLTVL.